This TCR beta chain was found in a study of T cell repertoires in cytomegalovirus infection. Study at large: Public TCR beta signatures were indicative of both CMV infection and a matching HLA type.

The germline V and J ends were trimmed by 0 bases and 2 bases, with 10 bases remaining between them. Germline V gives CDR1 LGHNA, CDR2 YSLEER. The CDR3 length is 16 residues. TCRdb passed the reads through MiXCR, listing each CDR3 protein once. The sample has over 150,000 distinct CDR3 sequences, about 17% seen once. The source of this sequence is a human donor in good health (CMV status not recorded). Some clones in this sample may be carry-over from other donors' samples. The sample was CD8+ T cells from PBMCs. V usage is TRBV4-3 and J usage is TRBJ1-4; D gene unclear. DNA of the CDR3: TGCGCCAGCAGCCAAGATTCTTCCGGGACTAATGAAAAACTGTTTTTT. Translated, it gives CASSQDSSGTNEKLFF.